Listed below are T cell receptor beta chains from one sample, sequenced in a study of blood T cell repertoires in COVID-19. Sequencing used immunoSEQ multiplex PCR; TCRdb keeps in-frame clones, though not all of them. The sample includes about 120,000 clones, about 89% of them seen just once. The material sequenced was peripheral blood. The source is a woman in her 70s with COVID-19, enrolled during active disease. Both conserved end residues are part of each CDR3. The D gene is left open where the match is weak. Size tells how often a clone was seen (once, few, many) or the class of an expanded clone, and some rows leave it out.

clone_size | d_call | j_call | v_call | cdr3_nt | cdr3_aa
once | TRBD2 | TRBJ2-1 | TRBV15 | TGTGCCACCAGCAGCGGGACTAGCGGGGGGGCCCGGAAGTTCTTC | CATSSGTSGGARKFF
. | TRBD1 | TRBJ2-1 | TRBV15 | TGTGCCACCAGCAGGGATAAGATAGAAACAGGGGTCTCCTACAATGAGCAGTTCTTC | CATSRDKIETGVSYNEQFF
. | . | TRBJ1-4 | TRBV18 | TGTGCCAGCTCAACAGGGCTTCTTAATGAAAAACTGTTTTTT | CASSTGLLNEKLFF
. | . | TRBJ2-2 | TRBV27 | TGTGCCAGCAGCCCCTTAACCGGGGAGCTGTTTTTT | CASSPLTGELFF
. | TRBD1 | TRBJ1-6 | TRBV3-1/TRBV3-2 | TGTGCCAGCAGCCAGACAGGGGTGGATTCACCCCTCCACTTT | CASSQTGVDSPLHF
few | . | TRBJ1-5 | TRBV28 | TGTGCCAGCAGGAGCCCACAGGGCCCCCAGCCCCAGCATTTT | CASRSPQGPQPQHF
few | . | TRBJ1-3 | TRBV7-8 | TGTGCCAGCAGCTTAGTCCAGGTCACCTCTGGAAACACCATATATTTT | CASSLVQVTSGNTIYF
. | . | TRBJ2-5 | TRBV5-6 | TGTGCCAGCAGCAACCCTAACAGGGTCCAAGAGACCCAGTACTTC | CASSNPNRVQETQYF
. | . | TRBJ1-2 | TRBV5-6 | TGTGCCAGCAGCTTGGTAGTCCCAGGACAGGGCTACACCTTC | CASSLVVPGQGYTF
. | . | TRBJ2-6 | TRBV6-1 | TGTGCCAGCAGTGACGGCTCAACGAGGTCTGGGGCCAACGTCCTGACTTTC | CASSDGSTRSGANVLTF
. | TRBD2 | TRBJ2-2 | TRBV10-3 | TGTGCCATCAGTGATGTACTAGCGCGGACCGGGGAGCTGTTTTTT | CAISDVLARTGELFF
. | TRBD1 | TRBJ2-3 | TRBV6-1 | TGTGCCAGCAGTGAGCCGGGACAGGGCACAGATACGCAGTATTTT | CASSEPGQGTDTQYF
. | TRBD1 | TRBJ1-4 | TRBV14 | TGTGCCAGCAGCCCCCTGACAGGGAGTAATGAAAAACTGTTTTTT | CASSPLTGSNEKLFF
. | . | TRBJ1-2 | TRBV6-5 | TGTGCCAGCGGGGGGAACTATGGCTACACCTTC | CASGGNYGYTF
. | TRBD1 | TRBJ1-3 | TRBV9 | TGTGCCAGCAGCGTAGAAGGATCGGGGGACAGCCACTCTGGAAACACCATATATTTT | CASSVEGSGDSHSGNTIYF
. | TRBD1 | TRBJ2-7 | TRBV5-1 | TGCGCCAGCAGTGACGGACAGGGTGGGGTGGGGGTTTCCTACGAGCAGTACTTC | CASSDGQGGVGVSYEQYF
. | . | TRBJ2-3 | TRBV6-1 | TGTGCCAGCAGTGGTGGCAACCGTCCTAGCACAGATACGCAGTATTTT | CASSGGNRPSTDTQYF
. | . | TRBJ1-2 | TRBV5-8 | TGTGCCAGCAGCCCAATCCGCGGCAGGGTGAATGGCTACACCTTC | CASSPIRGRVNGYTF
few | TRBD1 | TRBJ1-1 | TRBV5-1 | TGCGCCAGCAGCCTTGGCGACAGGGATCAAACTGAAGCTTTCTTT | CASSLGDRDQTEAFF
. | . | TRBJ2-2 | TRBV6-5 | TGTGCCAGCAGGATGTTGCGGGGCACCGGGGAGCTGTTTTTT | CASRMLRGTGELFF
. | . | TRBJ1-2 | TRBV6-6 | TGTGCCAGTCGGGACACCACTAACTATGGCTACACCTTC | CASRDTTNYGYTF
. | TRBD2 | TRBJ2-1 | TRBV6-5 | TGTGCCAGCACCGTTACGGGGGGGCTTCGGAATGAGCAGTTCTTC | CASTVTGGLRNEQFF
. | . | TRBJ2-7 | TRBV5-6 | TGTGCCAGCAGCTTAGCGGGCGGGGCCCGTTACGAGCAGTACTTC | CASSLAGGARYEQYF
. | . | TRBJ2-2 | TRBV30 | TGTGCCTGGATTCAGGGGTCGAACACCGGGGAGCTGTTTTTT | CAWIQGSNTGELFF
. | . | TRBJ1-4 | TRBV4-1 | TGCGCCAGCAGCCAAGGGGGGCGCTCGGGCGAAAAACTGTTTTTT | CASSQGGRSGEKLFF
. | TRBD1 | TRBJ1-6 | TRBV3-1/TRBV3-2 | TGTGCCAGCAGCCAAGATGGGGACAGCGCTTTT | CASSQDGDSAF
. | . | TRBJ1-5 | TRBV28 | TGTGCCAGCAGTTCGGGGGGGGGCAATCAGCCCCAGCATTTT | CASSSGGGNQPQHF
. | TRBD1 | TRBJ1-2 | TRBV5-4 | TGTGCCAGCAGCCCTCCGGGACAGGGTGGATATGGCTACACCTTC | CASSPPGQGGYGYTF
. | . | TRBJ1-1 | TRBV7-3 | TGTGCCAGCAGCTCGATAGCGGAGGACACTGAAGCTTTCTTT | CASSSIAEDTEAFF
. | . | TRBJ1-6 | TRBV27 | TGTGCCAGCAGTTTATCTTTTTCCAGGGATTATAATTCACCCCTCCACTTT | CASSLSFSRDYNSPLHF
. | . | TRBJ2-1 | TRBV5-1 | TGCGCCAGCAGCTTGCGGGACACCTACAATGAGCAGTTCTTC | CASSLRDTYNEQFF
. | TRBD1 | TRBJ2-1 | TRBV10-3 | TGTGCCACCCAAGGCGGGACAGGGGGGTGGGATGAGCAGTTCTTC | CATQGGTGGWDEQFF
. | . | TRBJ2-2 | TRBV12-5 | TGTGCTAGTGGTTTGGATACAGGGAACACCGGGGAGCTGTTTTTT | CASGLDTGNTGELFF
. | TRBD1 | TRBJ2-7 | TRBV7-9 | TGTGCCAGCAGCTCGAGAACAGGGGGTGTGCAGTACTTC | CASSSRTGGVQYF
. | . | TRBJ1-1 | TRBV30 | TGTGCCTGGAGTGTACAAATTGAAGCTTTCTTT | CAWSVQIEAFF